These T cell receptor beta chains were read from a single sample in a study of blood T cell repertoires in COVID-19. Clones were sequenced by immunoSEQ multiplex PCR, and TCRdb holds only the in-frame ones, with some missing. The sample has approximately 150,000 clones; about 84% are singletons. The sequenced sample was PBMCs or T cells enriched from blood (not recorded which). The source of these receptors is a woman aged 40 to 50 with acute COVID-19. CDR3s include the opening cysteine and the closing phenylalanine or tryptophan. The D gene is left open where the match is weak. Clone size is stated in some rows and not others, as once, few, many or a class when expanded.

d_gene: NA
abundance: once
len: 14
j_gene: TRBJ1-1
v_gene: TRBV7-2
CDR3nt: TGTGCCAGCAGTCGACAGCGATTGAACACTGAAGCTTTCTTT
CDR3aa: CASSRQRLNTEAFF

d_gene: NA
abundance: NA
len: 18
j_gene: TRBJ1-1
v_gene: TRBV9
CDR3nt: TGTGCCAGCAGCTCACGTGGGGGACTACACCTCACCCCCACTGAAGCTTTCTTT
CDR3aa: CASSSRGGLHLTPTEAFF

d_gene: NA
abundance: NA
len: 12
j_gene: TRBJ1-2
v_gene: TRBV30
CDR3nt: TGTGCCTGGACCCAGGGGAACTATGGCTACACCTTC
CDR3aa: CAWTQGNYGYTF

d_gene: NA
abundance: NA
len: 12
j_gene: TRBJ2-3
v_gene: TRBV11-2
CDR3nt: TGTGCCAGCAGCTTTTCGGCAGATACGCAGTATTTT
CDR3aa: CASSFSADTQYF

d_gene: TRBD1
abundance: NA
len: 13
j_gene: TRBJ2-5
v_gene: TRBV29-1
CDR3nt: TGCAGCGTTAGACAGGGGCCGGGGGAGACCCAGTACTTC
CDR3aa: CSVRQGPGETQYF

d_gene: NA
abundance: once
len: 15
j_gene: TRBJ2-5
v_gene: TRBV21-1
CDR3nt: TGTGCCAGCAGCAAAGGACTAGCGGGAGGCAAGACCCAGTACTTC
CDR3aa: CASSKGLAGGKTQYF

d_gene: NA
abundance: once
len: 13
j_gene: TRBJ1-5
v_gene: TRBV7-8
CDR3nt: TGTGCCAGCAGCCGGGCCCCGAAAGAGCCCCAGCATTTT
CDR3aa: CASSRAPKEPQHF

d_gene: NA
abundance: few
len: 15
j_gene: TRBJ1-6
v_gene: TRBV27
CDR3nt: TGTGCCAGCAGTTTATCGGCACAGGGTAGATCACCCCTCCACTTT
CDR3aa: CASSLSAQGRSPLHF

d_gene: NA
abundance: NA
len: 14
j_gene: TRBJ2-5
v_gene: TRBV5-6
CDR3nt: TGTGCCAGCAGCCGGGTAGTGGCCGGAGAGACCCAGTACTTC
CDR3aa: CASSRVVAGETQYF

d_gene: NA
abundance: once
len: 12
j_gene: TRBJ2-1
v_gene: TRBV6-5
CDR3nt: TGTGCCAGCAGGTCTAGCGTTAATGAGCAGTTCTTC
CDR3aa: CASRSSVNEQFF

d_gene: NA
abundance: NA
len: 14
j_gene: TRBJ1-4
v_gene: TRBV3-1/TRBV3-2
CDR3nt: TGTGCCAGCAGCCCCCAGCAGGACATAGGAAAACTGTTTTTT
CDR3aa: CASSPQQDIGKLFF

d_gene: TRBD2
abundance: NA
len: 16
j_gene: TRBJ2-1
v_gene: TRBV6-5
CDR3nt: TGTGCCAGCAGTTTCCTACTAGCGGGAGGGATCAATGAGCAGTTCTTC
CDR3aa: CASSFLLAGGINEQFF

d_gene: TRBD1
abundance: NA
len: 14
j_gene: TRBJ1-2
v_gene: TRBV28
CDR3nt: TGTGCCAGCAGTCAGGGGGCGGGTAACTATGGCTACACCTTC
CDR3aa: CASSQGAGNYGYTF

d_gene: NA
abundance: NA
len: 12
j_gene: TRBJ2-5
v_gene: TRBV2
CDR3nt: TGTGCCAGCAGTGAATCTCCGGGGACCCAGTACTTC
CDR3aa: CASSESPGTQYF

d_gene: TRBD1
abundance: NA
len: 16
j_gene: TRBJ2-3
v_gene: TRBV13
CDR3nt: TGTGCCAGCAGCCTGGGACAGGGAAGGGTGGTGTATGGGCAGTATTTT
CDR3aa: CASSLGQGRVVYGQYF

d_gene: TRBD2
abundance: NA
len: 18
j_gene: TRBJ2-3
v_gene: TRBV2
CDR3nt: TGTGCCAGCAGGCGCGGGGGACTAGCGGGGAGTAGCACAGATACGCAGTATTTT
CDR3aa: CASRRGGLAGSSTDTQYF

d_gene: NA
abundance: NA
len: 16
j_gene: TRBJ1-1
v_gene: TRBV7-8
CDR3nt: TGTGCCAGCAGCCCTGTTAGGGGCAGGGGATATACTGAAGCTTTCTTT
CDR3aa: CASSPVRGRGYTEAFF

d_gene: TRBD1
abundance: NA
len: 16
j_gene: TRBJ2-7
v_gene: TRBV27
CDR3nt: TGTGCCAGCAGTTTATTTGGGACAGGGGGACCCTACGAGCAGTACTTC
CDR3aa: CASSLFGTGGPYEQYF

d_gene: TRBD2
abundance: NA
len: 17
j_gene: TRBJ2-1
v_gene: TRBV3-1/TRBV3-2
CDR3nt: TGTGCCAGCAGCCCCCGACTAGCGGGAGTATTGAACAATGAGCAGTTCTTC
CDR3aa: CASSPRLAGVLNNEQFF

d_gene: TRBD1
abundance: NA
len: 13
j_gene: TRBJ2-4
v_gene: TRBV3-1/TRBV3-2
CDR3nt: TGTGCCAGCAGCCGGACAGGGGGCAACATTCAGTACTTC
CDR3aa: CASSRTGGNIQYF

d_gene: NA
abundance: NA
len: 13
j_gene: TRBJ1-1
v_gene: TRBV18
CDR3nt: TGTGCCAGCTCACCCCCCCCGGGGGCTGAAGCTTTCTTT
CDR3aa: CASSPPPGAEAFF

d_gene: TRBD1
abundance: NA
len: 17
j_gene: TRBJ1-2
v_gene: TRBV19
CDR3nt: TGTGCCAGTAGTACCGGGACAGGGGGCGTGGTGAATCATGGCTACACCTTC
CDR3aa: CASSTGTGGVVNHGYTF

d_gene: NA
abundance: few
len: 15
j_gene: TRBJ2-2
v_gene: TRBV29-1
CDR3nt: TGCAGCGTCGTTCTGACCGGGGGGCACACCGGGGAGCTGTTTTTT
CDR3aa: CSVVLTGGHTGELFF

d_gene: NA
abundance: NA
len: 14
j_gene: TRBJ1-1
v_gene: TRBV7-9
CDR3nt: TGTGCCAGCAGCTTACACCAGATGAACACTGAAGCTTTCTTT
CDR3aa: CASSLHQMNTEAFF

d_gene: NA
abundance: NA
len: 14
j_gene: TRBJ1-3
v_gene: TRBV5-1
CDR3nt: TGCGCCAGCAGCGAGGGCACCTCTGGAAACACCATATATTTT
CDR3aa: CASSEGTSGNTIYF

d_gene: NA
abundance: few
len: 16
j_gene: TRBJ1-4
v_gene: TRBV5-1
CDR3nt: TGCGCCAGCAGCTTGGCCGTAGGGGCAGGAAATGAAAAACTGTTTTTT
CDR3aa: CASSLAVGAGNEKLFF

d_gene: TRBD1
abundance: NA
len: 15
j_gene: TRBJ2-7
v_gene: TRBV27
CDR3nt: TGTGCCAGCAGCTCAAGGGCAGGGGGCGTGGGCGAGCAGTACTTC
CDR3aa: CASSSRAGGVGEQYF

d_gene: TRBD1
abundance: few
len: 14
j_gene: TRBJ1-1
v_gene: TRBV18
CDR3nt: TGTGCCAGCCTTCTTACAGGGGGCTACACTGAAGCTTTCTTT
CDR3aa: CASLLTGGYTEAFF

d_gene: TRBD1
abundance: once
len: 13
j_gene: TRBJ1-1
v_gene: TRBV12-3/TRBV12-4
CDR3nt: TGTGCCAGTAGCGATACAGGGGGCACTGAAGCTTTCTTT
CDR3aa: CASSDTGGTEAFF

d_gene: NA
abundance: NA
len: 14
j_gene: TRBJ1-1
v_gene: TRBV27
CDR3nt: TGTGCCAGCAGTGCCCGGACACCCAACACTGAAGCTTTCTTT
CDR3aa: CASSARTPNTEAFF

d_gene: TRBD2
abundance: once
len: 17
j_gene: TRBJ2-1
v_gene: TRBV5-1
CDR3nt: TGCGCCAGCAGCCCCATCAGTAGCGGGAGCTCCTACAATGAGCAGTTCTTC
CDR3aa: CASSPISSGSSYNEQFF

d_gene: TRBD2
abundance: NA
len: 14
j_gene: TRBJ2-1
v_gene: TRBV27
CDR3nt: TGTGCCAGCAGCGGTACAACTAGCGGGCCCGAGCAGTTCTTC
CDR3aa: CASSGTTSGPEQFF

d_gene: NA
abundance: NA
len: 13
j_gene: TRBJ1-2
v_gene: TRBV5-1
CDR3nt: TGCGCCAGCAGCCCGGCAGGGTTCTATGGCTACACCTTC
CDR3aa: CASSPAGFYGYTF

d_gene: NA
abundance: NA
len: 16
j_gene: TRBJ2-4
v_gene: TRBV5-6
CDR3nt: TGTGCCAGCAGCTTGGCTGCGGGCGTGGCCAAAAACATTCAGTACTTC
CDR3aa: CASSLAAGVAKNIQYF

d_gene: NA
abundance: once
len: 15
j_gene: TRBJ2-7
v_gene: TRBV6-1
CDR3nt: TGTGCCAGCAGTGAATCCGGGACACCACTCTACGAGCAGTACTTC
CDR3aa: CASSESGTPLYEQYF

d_gene: TRBD1
abundance: NA
len: 13
j_gene: TRBJ1-1
v_gene: TRBV18
CDR3nt: TGTGCCAGCTCACCCCAGGGGGACACTGAAGCTTTCTTT
CDR3aa: CASSPQGDTEAFF

d_gene: NA
abundance: once
len: 16
j_gene: TRBJ2-7
v_gene: TRBV5-1
CDR3nt: TGCGCCAGCAGCTTCCTCACCGGGACAACCTCCTACGAGCAGTACTTC
CDR3aa: CASSFLTGTTSYEQYF

d_gene: NA
abundance: NA
len: 15
j_gene: TRBJ2-1
v_gene: TRBV5-4
CDR3nt: TGTGCCAGCAGCTTGGGCCGGGTAAACTTGAATGAGCAGTTCTTC
CDR3aa: CASSLGRVNLNEQFF

d_gene: NA
abundance: NA
len: 13
j_gene: TRBJ2-3
v_gene: TRBV9
CDR3nt: TGTGCCAGCAGCCCACAAACTAAGAATATGCAGTATTTT
CDR3aa: CASSPQTKNMQYF

d_gene: TRBD2
abundance: NA
len: 16
j_gene: TRBJ2-1
v_gene: TRBV24-1
CDR3nt: TGTGCCACCAGTGACCCCGGACTAGCGGGATACAATGAGCAGTTCTTC
CDR3aa: CATSDPGLAGYNEQFF

d_gene: NA
abundance: few
len: 13
j_gene: TRBJ1-5
v_gene: TRBV18
CDR3nt: TGTGCCAGCTCATTAAATAGCAATCAGCCCCAGCATTTT
CDR3aa: CASSLNSNQPQHF

d_gene: NA
abundance: NA
len: 15
j_gene: TRBJ1-1
v_gene: TRBV19
CDR3nt: TGTGCCAGTAGTGGGTCGGGACATCAGAACACTGAAGCTTTCTTT
CDR3aa: CASSGSGHQNTEAFF

d_gene: TRBD2
abundance: NA
len: 14
j_gene: TRBJ2-7
v_gene: TRBV29-1
CDR3nt: TGCAGCGTTTTCGTCAGCGGGGCTTCCTACGAGCAGTACTTC
CDR3aa: CSVFVSGASYEQYF

d_gene: NA
abundance: few
len: 18
j_gene: TRBJ2-6
v_gene: TRBV9
CDR3nt: TGTGCCAGCAGCAAGAACAACAGGGTCGGGTCTGGGGCCAACGTCCTGACTTTC
CDR3aa: CASSKNNRVGSGANVLTF

d_gene: TRBD1
abundance: few
len: 14
j_gene: TRBJ2-5
v_gene: TRBV18
CDR3nt: TGTGCCAGCTCACCAACAGGGGGACAAGAGACCCAGTACTTC
CDR3aa: CASSPTGGQETQYF

d_gene: TRBD2
abundance: NA
len: 13
j_gene: TRBJ2-5
v_gene: TRBV13
CDR3nt: TGTGCCAGCAGCCCTGGACTAGCGGAGACCCAGTACTTC
CDR3aa: CASSPGLAETQYF

d_gene: TRBD1
abundance: NA
len: 14
j_gene: TRBJ1-5
v_gene: TRBV5-1
CDR3nt: TGCGCCAGCAGCTTAGGGGGCGCCGGTCAGCCCCAGCATTTT
CDR3aa: CASSLGGAGQPQHF

d_gene: TRBD1
abundance: NA
len: 14
j_gene: TRBJ1-1
v_gene: TRBV3-1/TRBV3-2
CDR3nt: TGTGCCAGCAGACCGGTCCCGGGACAGGGCCCAGCTTTCTTT
CDR3aa: CASRPVPGQGPAFF

d_gene: TRBD1
abundance: NA
len: 17
j_gene: TRBJ2-3
v_gene: TRBV11-2
CDR3nt: TGTGCCAGCAGCTTAGCCCCCGCATTCGACAGGGGTGATACGCAGTATTTT
CDR3aa: CASSLAPAFDRGDTQYF

d_gene: TRBD2
abundance: NA
len: 15
j_gene: TRBJ2-3
v_gene: TRBV25-1
CDR3nt: TGTGCCAGCAGTATAGCGGGAGGGGGCACAGATACGCAGTATTTT
CDR3aa: CASSIAGGGTDTQYF

d_gene: NA
abundance: NA
len: 15
j_gene: TRBJ2-7
v_gene: TRBV9
CDR3nt: TGTGCCAGCAGCGTGACGGGACTTGACTCCTACGAGCAGTACTTC
CDR3aa: CASSVTGLDSYEQYF